The following is a T cell receptor beta chain sequence with its context. The data stem from a study of blood T cell repertoires in COVID-19. Cohorts were determined from participant-reported clinical history. Original handling: Amplification of reference gene primers provided the estimated nucleated cell counts. Repertoires were generated with immunoSEQ multiplex PCR, while TCRdb's copy carries only in-frame clones and drops some. That table gives V, J and clone size, and the DNA gave D and trimming. The table records hundreds of thousands of clones, 75% to 90% of them present only once. Specimen: PBMCs or T cells enriched from blood (not recorded which). The receptor was derived from a man in his late teens or twenties who had recovered from COVID-19.

The CDR3 DNA reads as TGTGCCAGCTCACGGGACAGTGACAACTATGGCTACACCTTC. Translation: CASSRDSDNYGYTF. J is TRBJ1-2 and V is TRBV18, with TRBD1 matching 7 bases. Germline V gene data show CDR1 as KGHSH and CDR2 as LQKENI. The V gene end was trimmed by 4 bases and the J gene end by 2 bases; junction bases not matched to a gene: 4. The CDR3 is 14 amino acids.